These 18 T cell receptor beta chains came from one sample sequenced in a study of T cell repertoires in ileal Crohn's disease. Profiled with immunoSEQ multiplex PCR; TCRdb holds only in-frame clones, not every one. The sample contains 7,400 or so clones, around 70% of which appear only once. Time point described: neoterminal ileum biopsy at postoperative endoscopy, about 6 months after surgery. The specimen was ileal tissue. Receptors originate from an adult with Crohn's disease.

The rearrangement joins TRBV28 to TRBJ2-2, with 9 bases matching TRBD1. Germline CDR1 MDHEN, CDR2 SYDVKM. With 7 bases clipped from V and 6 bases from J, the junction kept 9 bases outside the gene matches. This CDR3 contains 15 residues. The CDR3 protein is CASTAGQGRPGELFF. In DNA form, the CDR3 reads TGTGCCAGCACCGCGGGACAGGGCCGGCCCGGGGAGCTGTTTTTT.

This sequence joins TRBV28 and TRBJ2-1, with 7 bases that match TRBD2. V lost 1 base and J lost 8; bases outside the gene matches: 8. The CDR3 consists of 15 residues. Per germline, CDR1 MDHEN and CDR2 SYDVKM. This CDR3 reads CASSLLGGSLYEQFF. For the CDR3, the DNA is TGTGCCAGCAGTTTATTGGGCGGGAGTCTCTATGAGCAGTTCTTC.

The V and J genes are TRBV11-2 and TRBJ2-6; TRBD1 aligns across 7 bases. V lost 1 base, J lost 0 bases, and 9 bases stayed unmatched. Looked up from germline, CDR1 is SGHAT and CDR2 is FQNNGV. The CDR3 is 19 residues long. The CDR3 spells CASSLVSQGRGSGANVLTF. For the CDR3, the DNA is TGTGCCAGCAGCTTAGTCTCACAGGGGAGAGGCTCTGGGGCCAACGTCCTGACTTTC.

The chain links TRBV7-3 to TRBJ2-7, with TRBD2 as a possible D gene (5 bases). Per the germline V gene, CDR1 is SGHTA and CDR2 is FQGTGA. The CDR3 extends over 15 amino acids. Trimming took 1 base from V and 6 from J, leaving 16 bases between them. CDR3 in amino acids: CASSLKGDGRSEQYF. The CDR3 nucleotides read TGTGCCAGCAGCTTAAAGGGAGACGGGCGAAGCGAGCAGTACTTC.

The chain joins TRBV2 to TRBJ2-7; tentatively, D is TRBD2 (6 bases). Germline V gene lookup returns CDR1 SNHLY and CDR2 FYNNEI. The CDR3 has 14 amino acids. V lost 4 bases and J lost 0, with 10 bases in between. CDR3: CASSGDSLSYEQYF. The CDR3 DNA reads TGTGCCAGCAGTGGGGACTCCCTCTCCTACGAGCAGTACTTC.

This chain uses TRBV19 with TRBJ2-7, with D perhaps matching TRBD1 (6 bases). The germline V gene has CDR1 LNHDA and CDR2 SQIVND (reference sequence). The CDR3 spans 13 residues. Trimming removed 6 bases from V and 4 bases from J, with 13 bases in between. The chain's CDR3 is CASSPAGEYEQYF. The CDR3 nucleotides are TGTGCCAGTAGCCCGGCAGGGGAGTACGAGCAGTACTTC.

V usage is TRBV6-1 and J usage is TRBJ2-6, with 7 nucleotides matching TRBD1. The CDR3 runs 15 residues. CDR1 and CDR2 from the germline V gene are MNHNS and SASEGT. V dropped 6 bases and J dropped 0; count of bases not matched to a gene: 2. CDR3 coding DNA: TGTGCCAGCAGGGCAGGGGGCTCTGGGGCCAACGTCCTGACTTTC. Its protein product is CASRAGGSGANVLTF.

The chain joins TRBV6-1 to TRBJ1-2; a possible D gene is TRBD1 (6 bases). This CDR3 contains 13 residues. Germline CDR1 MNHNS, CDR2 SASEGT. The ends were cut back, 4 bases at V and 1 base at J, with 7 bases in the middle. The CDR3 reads CASSVQGNYGYTF. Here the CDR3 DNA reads TGTGCCAGCAGTGTACAGGGTAACTATGGCTACACCTTC.

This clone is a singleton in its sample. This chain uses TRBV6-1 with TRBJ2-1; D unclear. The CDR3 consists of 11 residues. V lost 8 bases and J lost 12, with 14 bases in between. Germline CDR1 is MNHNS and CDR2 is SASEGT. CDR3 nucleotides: TGTGCCAGCTTAGAGTCAATTATGCAGTTCTTC. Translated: CASLESIMQFF.

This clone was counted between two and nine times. The CDR3 region has the DNA TGTGCCAGTATAGGACAGGTTGGGACCCCTGGGGCCAACGTCCTGACTTTC. Protein product: CASIGQVGTPGANVLTF. V usage is TRBV19 and J usage is TRBJ2-6; 7 bases match TRBD1. The CDR3 totals 17 residues. Trimming took 7 bases from V and 2 from J; bases not matched to a gene: 11. The germline V gene encodes CDR1 LNHDA and CDR2 SQIVND (reference sequence).

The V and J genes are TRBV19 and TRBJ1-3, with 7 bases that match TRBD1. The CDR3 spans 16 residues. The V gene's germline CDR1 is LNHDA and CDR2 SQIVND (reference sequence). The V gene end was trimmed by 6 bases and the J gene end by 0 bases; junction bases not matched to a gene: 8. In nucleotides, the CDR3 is TGTGCCAGTAGCCCCCCGGACAGGATCTCTGGAAACACCATATATTTT. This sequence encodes CASSPPDRISGNTIYF.

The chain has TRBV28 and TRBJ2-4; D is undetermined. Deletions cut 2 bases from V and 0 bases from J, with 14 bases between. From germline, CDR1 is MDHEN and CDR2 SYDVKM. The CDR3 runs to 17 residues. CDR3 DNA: TGTGCCAGCAGTTTAGTTGTCCAGGCCATAGCCAAAAACATTCAGTACTTC. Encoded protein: CASSLVVQAIAKNIQYF.

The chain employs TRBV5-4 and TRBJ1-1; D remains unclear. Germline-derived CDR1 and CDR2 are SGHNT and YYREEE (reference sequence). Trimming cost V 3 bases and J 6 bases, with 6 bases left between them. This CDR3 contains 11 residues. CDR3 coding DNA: TGTGCCAGCAGCTACGAGTCTGAAGCTTTCTTT. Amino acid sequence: CASSYESEAFF.

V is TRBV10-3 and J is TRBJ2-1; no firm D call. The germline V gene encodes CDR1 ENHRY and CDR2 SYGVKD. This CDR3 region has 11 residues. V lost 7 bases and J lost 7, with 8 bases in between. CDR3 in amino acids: CAINTANEQFF. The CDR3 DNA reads TGTGCCATCAACACAGCTAATGAGCAGTTCTTC.

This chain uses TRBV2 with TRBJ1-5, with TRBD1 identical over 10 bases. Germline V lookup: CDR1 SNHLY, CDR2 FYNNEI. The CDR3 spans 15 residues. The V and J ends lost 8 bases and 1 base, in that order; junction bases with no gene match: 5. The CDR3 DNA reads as TGTGCCAGCTCGAAGGGACAGGGGAGCAATCAGCCCCAGCATTTT. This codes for CASSKGQGSNQPQHF. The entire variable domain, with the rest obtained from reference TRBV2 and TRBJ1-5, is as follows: EPEVTQTPSHQVTQMGQEVILRCVPISNHLYFYWYRQILGQKVEFLVSFYNNEISEKSEIFDDQFSVERPDGSNFTLKIRSTKLEDSAMYFCASSKGQGSNQPQHFGDGTRLSIL.

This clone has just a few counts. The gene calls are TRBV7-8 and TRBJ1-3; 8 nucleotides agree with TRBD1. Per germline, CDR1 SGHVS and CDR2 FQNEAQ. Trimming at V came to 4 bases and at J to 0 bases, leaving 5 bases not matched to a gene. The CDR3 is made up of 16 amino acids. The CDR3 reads CASSSGQGSSGNTIYF. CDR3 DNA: TGTGCCAGCAGCTCAGGACAGGGCTCCTCTGGAAACACCATATATTTT.

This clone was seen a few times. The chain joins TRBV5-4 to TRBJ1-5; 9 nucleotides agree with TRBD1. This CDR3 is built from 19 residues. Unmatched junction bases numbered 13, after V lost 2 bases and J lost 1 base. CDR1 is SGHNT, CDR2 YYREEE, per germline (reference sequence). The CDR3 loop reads CASSFPGQGNKSSNQPQHF. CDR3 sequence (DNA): TGTGCCAGCAGCTTTCCGGGACAGGGAAACAAATCGAGCAATCAGCCCCAGCATTTT.

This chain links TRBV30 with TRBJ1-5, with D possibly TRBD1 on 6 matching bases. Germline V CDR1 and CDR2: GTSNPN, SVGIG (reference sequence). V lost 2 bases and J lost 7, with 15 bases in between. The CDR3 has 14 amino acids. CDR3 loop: CAWSFSDSRQPQHF. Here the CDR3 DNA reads TGTGCCTGGAGTTTCTCGGACAGCCGACAGCCCCAGCATTTT.